The clone carrying this TCR beta chain came up a few times. This CDR3 region has 14 residues. Deletions cut 10 bases from V and 3 bases from J, with 15 bases between. CDR1 is MNHGY and CDR2 is SAAAGT in the germline V gene. Profiled with immunoSEQ multiplex PCR; TCRdb holds only in-frame clones, not every one. Here the sample spans about 4,100 clones, around a quarter being singletons. The data derive from a study of sequential checkpoint blockade in melanoma. Study-level information: Each arm's sequence ended with maintenance nivolumab.

As to treatment: randomized to nivolumab then ipilimumab (arm A) or the reverse (arm B). This receptor was identified in a human donor with melanoma. The specimen was tumor tissue (inferred from file names), collected from a patient given nivolumab and ipilimumab in sequence. The chain links TRBV6-8 to TRBJ1-4; D uncertain. CDR3 sequence reads: CAIGSSAANEKLFF. The CDR3 DNA follows: TGTGCCATTGGAAGTTCAGCGGCTAATGAAAAACTGTTTTTT.